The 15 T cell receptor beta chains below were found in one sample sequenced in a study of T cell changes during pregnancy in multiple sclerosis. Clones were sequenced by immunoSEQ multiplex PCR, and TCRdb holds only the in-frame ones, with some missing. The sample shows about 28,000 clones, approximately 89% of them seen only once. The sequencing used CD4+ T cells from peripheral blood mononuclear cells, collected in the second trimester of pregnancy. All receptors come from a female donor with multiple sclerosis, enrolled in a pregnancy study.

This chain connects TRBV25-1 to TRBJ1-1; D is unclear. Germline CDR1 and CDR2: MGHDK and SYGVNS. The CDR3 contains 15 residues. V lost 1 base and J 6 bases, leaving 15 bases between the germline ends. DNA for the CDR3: TGTGCCAGCAGTGAATCAGGTTGGAGGGTAGCTGAAGCTTTCTTT. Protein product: CASSESGWRVAEAFF.

CDR3 DNA: TGTGCCAGTTCAGACCCCGACGGGGGACGAAACACCATATATTTT. Amino acid sequence: CASSDPDGGRNTIYF. The chain employs TRBV19 and TRBJ1-3, with D possibly TRBD1 on 5 matching bases. Germline values: CDR1 LNHDA, CDR2 SQIVND (reference sequence). The CDR3 is 15 residues long. The V gene lost 8 bases and the J gene lost 5 bases, with 19 bases spanning the gap. The full variable domain, completed using reference TRBV19 and TRBJ1-3, is DGGITQSPKYLFRKEGQNVTLSCEQNLNHDAMYWYRQDPGQGLRLIYYSQIVNDFQKGDIAEGYSVSREKKESFPLTVTSAQKNPTAFYLCASSDPDGGRNTIYFGEGSWLTVV.

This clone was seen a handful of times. CDR3 nucleotide sequence: TGTGCCAGCCCTCCCCGACTAGCGGGCACAGATACGCAGTATTTT. Translation gives CASPPRLAGTDTQYF. The chain employs TRBV28 and TRBJ2-3, with 9 bases fitting TRBD2. Germline lookup yields CDR1 MDHEN and CDR2 SYDVKM. The ends lost 8 bases at V and 1 base at J; junction bases unmatched: 7. The CDR3 is 15 residues long.

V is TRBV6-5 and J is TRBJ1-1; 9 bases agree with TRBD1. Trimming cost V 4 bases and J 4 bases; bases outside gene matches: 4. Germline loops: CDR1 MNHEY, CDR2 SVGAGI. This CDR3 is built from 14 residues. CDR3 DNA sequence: TGTGCCAGCAGTTTACACAGGGGGCCCACTGAAGCTTTCTTT. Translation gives CASSLHRGPTEAFF.

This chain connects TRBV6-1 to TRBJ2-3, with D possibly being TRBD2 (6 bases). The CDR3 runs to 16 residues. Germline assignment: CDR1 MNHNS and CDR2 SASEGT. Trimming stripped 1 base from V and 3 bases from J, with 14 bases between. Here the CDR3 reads CASSEVGGGRTDTQYF. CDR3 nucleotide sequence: TGTGCCAGCAGTGAAGTTGGGGGAGGAAGGACAGATACGCAGTATTTT.

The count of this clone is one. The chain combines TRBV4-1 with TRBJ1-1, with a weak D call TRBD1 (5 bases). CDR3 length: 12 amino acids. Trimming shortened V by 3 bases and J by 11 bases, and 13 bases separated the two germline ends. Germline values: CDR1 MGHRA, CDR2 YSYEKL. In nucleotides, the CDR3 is TGCGCCAGCAGCCAGGAGGAGGGGAAGGCTTTCTTT. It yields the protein CASSQEEGKAFF.

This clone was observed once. The CDR3 protein is CASSLATRPHEQYF. CDR3 sequence (DNA): TGTGCCAGCAGCCTAGCTACTAGACCTCACGAGCAGTACTTC. The chain links TRBV6-6 to TRBJ2-7, with a weak D call TRBD2 (5 bases). This CDR3 region has 14 residues. The V gene lost 6 bases and the J gene lost 5 bases, with 17 bases spanning the gap. CDR1 is MNHNY, CDR2 SVGAGI, per germline (reference sequence).

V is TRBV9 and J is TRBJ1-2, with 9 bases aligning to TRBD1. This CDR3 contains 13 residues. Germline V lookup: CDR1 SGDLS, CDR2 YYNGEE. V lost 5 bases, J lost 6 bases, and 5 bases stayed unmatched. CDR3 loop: CASRRTGEDGYTF. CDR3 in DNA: TGTGCCAGCAGAAGGACAGGGGAGGATGGCTACACCTTC.

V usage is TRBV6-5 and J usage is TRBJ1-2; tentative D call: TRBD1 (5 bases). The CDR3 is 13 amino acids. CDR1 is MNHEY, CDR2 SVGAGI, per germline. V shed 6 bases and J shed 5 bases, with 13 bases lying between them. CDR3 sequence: CASSSTQDYGYTF. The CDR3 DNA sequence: TGTGCCAGCAGCTCGACACAGGATTATGGCTACACCTTC.

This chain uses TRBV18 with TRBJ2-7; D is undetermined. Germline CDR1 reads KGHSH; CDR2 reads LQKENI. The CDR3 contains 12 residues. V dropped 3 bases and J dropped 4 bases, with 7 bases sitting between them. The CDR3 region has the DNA TGTGCCAGCTCACCCAATCGGTACGAGCAGTACTTC. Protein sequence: CASSPNRYEQYF. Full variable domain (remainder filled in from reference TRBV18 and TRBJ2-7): NAGVMQNPRHLVRRRGQEARLRCSPMKGHSHVYWYRQLPEEGLKFMVYLQKENIIDESGMPKERFSAEFPKEGPSILRIQQVVRGDSAAYFCASSPNRYEQYFGPGTRLTVT.

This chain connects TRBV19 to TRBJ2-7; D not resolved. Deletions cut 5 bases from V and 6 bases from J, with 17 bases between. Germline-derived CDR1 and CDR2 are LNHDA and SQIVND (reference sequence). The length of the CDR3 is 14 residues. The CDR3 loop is CASSVSPLVGEQYF. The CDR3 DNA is TGTGCCAGTAGTGTATCCCCTCTCGTCGGCGAGCAGTACTTC. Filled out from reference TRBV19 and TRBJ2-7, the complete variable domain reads DGGITQSPKYLFRKEGQNVTLSCEQNLNHDAMYWYRQDPGQGLRLIYYSQIVNDFQKGDIAEGYSVSREKKESFPLTVTSAQKNPTAFYLCASSVSPLVGEQYFGPGTRLTVT.

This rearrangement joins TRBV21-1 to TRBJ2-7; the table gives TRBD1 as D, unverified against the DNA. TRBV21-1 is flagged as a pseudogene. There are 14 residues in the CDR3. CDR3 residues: CASSRSQGSYEQYF. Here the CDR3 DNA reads TGTGCCAGCAGCAGAAGTCAGGGCTCCTACGAGCAGTACTTC.

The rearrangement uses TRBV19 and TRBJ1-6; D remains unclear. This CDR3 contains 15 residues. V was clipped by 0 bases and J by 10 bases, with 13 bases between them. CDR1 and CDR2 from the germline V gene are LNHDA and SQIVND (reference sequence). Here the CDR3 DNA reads TGTGCCAGTAGTATAGATCACAAGGGCGGGTCACCCCTCCACTTT. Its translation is CASSIDHKGGSPLHF. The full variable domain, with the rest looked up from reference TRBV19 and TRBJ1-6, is DGGITQSPKYLFRKEGQNVTLSCEQNLNHDAMYWYRQDPGQGLRLIYYSQIVNDFQKGDIAEGYSVSREKKESFPLTVTSAQKNPTAFYLCASSIDHKGGSPLHFGNGTRLTVT.

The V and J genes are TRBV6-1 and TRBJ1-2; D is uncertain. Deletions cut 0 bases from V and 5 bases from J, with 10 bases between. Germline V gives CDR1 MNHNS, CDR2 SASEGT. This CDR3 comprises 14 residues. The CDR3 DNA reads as TGTGCCAGCAGTGAAGCGACTAATGGGTATGGCTACACCTTC. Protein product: CASSEATNGYGYTF.

CDR3 bases: TGTGCCAGCAGCTTATACAGGGGGGTAATGAACACTGAAGCTTTCTTT. It specifies CASSLYRGVMNTEAFF. The rearrangement joins TRBV13 to TRBJ1-1; 8 nucleotides match TRBD1. Germline trimming cut 2 bases from V and 0 bases from J; bases unmatched to any gene: 5. This CDR3 has 16 amino acids. CDR1 and CDR2 (germline): PRHDT, FYEKMQ (reference sequence).